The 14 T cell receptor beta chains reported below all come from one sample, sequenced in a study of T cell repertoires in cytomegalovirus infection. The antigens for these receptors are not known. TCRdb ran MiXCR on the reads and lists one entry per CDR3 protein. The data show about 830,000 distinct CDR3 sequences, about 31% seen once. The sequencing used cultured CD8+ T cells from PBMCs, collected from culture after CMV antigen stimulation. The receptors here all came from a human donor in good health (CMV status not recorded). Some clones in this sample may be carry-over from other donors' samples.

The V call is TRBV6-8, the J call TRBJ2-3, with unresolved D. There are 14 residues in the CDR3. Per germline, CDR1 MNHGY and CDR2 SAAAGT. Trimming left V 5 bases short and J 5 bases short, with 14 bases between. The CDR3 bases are TGTGCCAGCAGTCTCTCCGGCGCTATAGATACGCAGTATTTT. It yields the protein CASSLSGAIDTQYF.

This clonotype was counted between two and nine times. The chain's CDR3 is CARGRGRYGYTF. CDR3 in DNA: TGTGCCAGGGGACGGGGACGCTATGGCTACACCTTC. This chain links TRBV12-3 or TRBV12-4 with TRBJ1-2; D may be TRBD1 (5 bases). V lost 9 bases to trimming and J lost 4 bases, with 12 bases between them. This CDR3 region has 12 residues.

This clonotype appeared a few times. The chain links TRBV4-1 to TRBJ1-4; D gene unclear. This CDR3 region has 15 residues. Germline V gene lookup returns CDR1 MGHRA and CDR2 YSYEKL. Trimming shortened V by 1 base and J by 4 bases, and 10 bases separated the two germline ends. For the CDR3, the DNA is TGCGCCAGCAGCCAAGGTATTGCCATTAATGAAAAACTGTTTTTT. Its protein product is CASSQGIAINEKLFF.

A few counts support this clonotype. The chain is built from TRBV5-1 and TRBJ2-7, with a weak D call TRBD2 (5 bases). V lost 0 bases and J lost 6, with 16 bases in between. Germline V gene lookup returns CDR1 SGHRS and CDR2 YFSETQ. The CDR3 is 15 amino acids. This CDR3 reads CASSLAGVSEREQYF. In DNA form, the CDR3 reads TGCGCCAGCAGCTTGGCCGGGGTTTCGGAGCGCGAGCAGTACTTC.

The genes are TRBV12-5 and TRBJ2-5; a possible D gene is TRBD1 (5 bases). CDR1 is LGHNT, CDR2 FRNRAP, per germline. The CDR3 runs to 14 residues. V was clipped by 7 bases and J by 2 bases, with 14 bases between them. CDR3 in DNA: TGTGCTAGTGCCCCGAGAACAGGACAAGAGACCCAGTACTTC. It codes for CASAPRTGQETQYF.

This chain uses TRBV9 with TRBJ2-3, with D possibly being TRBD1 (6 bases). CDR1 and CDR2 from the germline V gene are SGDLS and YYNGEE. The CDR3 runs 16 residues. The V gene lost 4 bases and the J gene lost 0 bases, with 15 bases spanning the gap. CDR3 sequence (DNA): TGTGCCAGCAGCCTCGGGACACTTGGGAGCACAGATACGCAGTATTTT. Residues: CASSLGTLGSTDTQYF.

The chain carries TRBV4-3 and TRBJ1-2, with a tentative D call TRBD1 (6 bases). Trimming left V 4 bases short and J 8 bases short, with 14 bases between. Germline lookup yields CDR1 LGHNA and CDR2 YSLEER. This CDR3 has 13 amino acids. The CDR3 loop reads CASSLGGVGGYTF. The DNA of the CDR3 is TGCGCCAGCAGCCTAGGGGGGGTTGGGGGCTACACCTTC.

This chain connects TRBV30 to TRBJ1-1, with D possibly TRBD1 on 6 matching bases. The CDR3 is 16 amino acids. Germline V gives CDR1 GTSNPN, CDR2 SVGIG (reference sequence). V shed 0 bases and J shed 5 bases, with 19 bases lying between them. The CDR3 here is CAWSVRVRGATTEAFF. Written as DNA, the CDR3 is TGTGCCTGGAGTGTACGGGTGCGGGGGGCAACGACTGAAGCTTTCTTT.

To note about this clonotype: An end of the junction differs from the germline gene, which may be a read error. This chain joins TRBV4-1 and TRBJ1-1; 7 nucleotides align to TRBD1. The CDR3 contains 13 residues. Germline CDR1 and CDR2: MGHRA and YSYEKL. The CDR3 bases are TGCACCAGCAGCCGTCGACAGGGTTCTGAAGCTTTCTTT. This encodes CTSSRRQGSEAFF.

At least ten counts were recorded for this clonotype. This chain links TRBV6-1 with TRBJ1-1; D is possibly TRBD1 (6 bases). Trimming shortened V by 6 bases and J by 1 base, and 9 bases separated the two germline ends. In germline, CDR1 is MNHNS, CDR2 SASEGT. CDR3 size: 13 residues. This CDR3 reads CASRPRGNTEAFF. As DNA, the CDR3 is TGTGCCAGCAGGCCCAGGGGGAACACTGAAGCTTTCTTT.

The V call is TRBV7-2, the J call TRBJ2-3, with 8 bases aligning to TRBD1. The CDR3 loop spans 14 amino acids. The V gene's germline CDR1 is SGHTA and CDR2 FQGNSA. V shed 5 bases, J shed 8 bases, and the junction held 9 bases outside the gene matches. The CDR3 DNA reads TGTGCCAGCAGCACCAGCCCAGGGGGCAGTACGCAGTATTTT. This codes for CASSTSPGGSTQYF.

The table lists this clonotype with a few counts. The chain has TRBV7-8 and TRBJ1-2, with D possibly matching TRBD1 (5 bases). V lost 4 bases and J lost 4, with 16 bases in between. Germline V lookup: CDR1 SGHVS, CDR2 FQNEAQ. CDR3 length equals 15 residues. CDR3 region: CASSYRDADIYGYTF. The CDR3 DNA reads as TGTGCCAGCAGCTACCGGGACGCAGACATCTATGGCTACACCTTC.

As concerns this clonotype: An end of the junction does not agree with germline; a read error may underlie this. CDR3 sequence: CASSLTTGDQPKHF. The CDR3 DNA is TGTGCCAGCAGCTTAACGACAGGGGATCAGCCCAAGCATTTT. V and J are TRBV7-9 and TRBJ1-5; 8 bases map to TRBD1. CDR1 SEHNR and CDR2 FQNEAQ come from the germline V gene (reference sequence). This CDR3 region has 14 residues.

CDR3 DNA: TGTGCCAGCGTCGGGGAGGGGTTTGAGCAGTTCTTC. Its protein product is CASVGEGFEQFF. The chain employs TRBV7-8 and TRBJ2-1, with 7 bases aligning to TRBD2. V lost 8 bases and J lost 9; bases outside the gene matches: 7. This CDR3 has 12 residues. The V gene's germline CDR1 is SGHVS and CDR2 FQNEAQ.